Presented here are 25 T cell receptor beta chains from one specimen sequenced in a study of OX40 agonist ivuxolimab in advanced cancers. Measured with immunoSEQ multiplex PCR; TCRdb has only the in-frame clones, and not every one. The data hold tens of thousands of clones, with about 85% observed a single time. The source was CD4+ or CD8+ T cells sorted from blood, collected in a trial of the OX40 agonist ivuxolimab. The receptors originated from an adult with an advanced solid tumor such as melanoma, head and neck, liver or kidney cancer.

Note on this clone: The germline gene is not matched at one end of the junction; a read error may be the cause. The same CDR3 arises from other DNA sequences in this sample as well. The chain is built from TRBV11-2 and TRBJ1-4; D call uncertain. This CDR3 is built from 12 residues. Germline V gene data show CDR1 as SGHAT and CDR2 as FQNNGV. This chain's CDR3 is CASSRAREKLFF. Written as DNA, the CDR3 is TGTGCTAGCAGCCGGGCGCGGGAAAAACTGTTTTTT.

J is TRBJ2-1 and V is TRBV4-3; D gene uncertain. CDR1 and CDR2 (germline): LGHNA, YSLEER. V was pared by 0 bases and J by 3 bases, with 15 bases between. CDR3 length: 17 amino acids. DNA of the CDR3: TGCGCCAGCAGCCAAGAAAATGGCCTATCCCTCTACAATGAGCAGTTCTTC. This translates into CASSQENGLSLYNEQFF.

The CDR3 DNA sequence: TGTGCCAGCAGTTTCGGCGGAGCCCGGTACGAGCAGTACTTC. It codes for CASSFGGARYEQYF. The gene calls are TRBV28 and TRBJ2-7; the D is unclear. With 3 bases removed from V and 4 bases from J, the gap between germline ends came to 13 bases. Germline CDR1 MDHEN, CDR2 SYDVKM. CDR3 size: 14 residues. The variable domain in full, with the rest retrieved from reference TRBV28 and TRBJ2-7, is DVKVTQSSRYLVKRTGEKVFLECVQDMDHENMFWYRQDPGLGLRLIYFSYDVKMKEKGDIPEGYSVSREKKERFSLILESASTNQTSMYLCASSFGGARYEQYFGPGTRLTVT.

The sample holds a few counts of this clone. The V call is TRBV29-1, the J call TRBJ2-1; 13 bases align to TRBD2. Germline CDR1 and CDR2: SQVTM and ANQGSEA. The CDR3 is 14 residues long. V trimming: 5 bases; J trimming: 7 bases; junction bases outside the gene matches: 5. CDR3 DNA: TGCAGCGTTCGGACTAGCGGGAGAAAAAATGAGCAGTTCTTC. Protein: CSVRTSGRKNEQFF.

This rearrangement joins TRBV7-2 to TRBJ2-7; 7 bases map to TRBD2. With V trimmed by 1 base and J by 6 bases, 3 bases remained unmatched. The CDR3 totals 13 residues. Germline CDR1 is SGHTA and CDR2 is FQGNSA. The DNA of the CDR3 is TGTGCCAGCAGCTTAGGGACTAGAGTCGAGCAGTACTTC. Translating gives CASSLGTRVEQYF.

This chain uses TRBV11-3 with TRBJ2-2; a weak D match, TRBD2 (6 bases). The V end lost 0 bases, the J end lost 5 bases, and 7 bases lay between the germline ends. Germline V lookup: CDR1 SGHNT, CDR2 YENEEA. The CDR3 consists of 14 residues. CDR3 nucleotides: TGTGCCAGCAGCTTAGAGGGAGGTACCGGGGAGCTGTTTTTT. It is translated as CASSLEGGTGELFF.

In nucleotides, the CDR3 is TGTGCCAGCAGCTCCGACGTAGGGCAGGGAAACTACGAGCAGTACTTC. Encoded protein: CASSSDVGQGNYEQYF. The V gene is TRBV11-3, the J gene TRBJ2-7, with D maybe TRBD1 (5 bases). The CDR3 is made up of 16 amino acids. Per germline, CDR1 SGHNT and CDR2 YENEEA. The V and J ends lost 4 bases and 3 bases respectively, with 19 bases between them.

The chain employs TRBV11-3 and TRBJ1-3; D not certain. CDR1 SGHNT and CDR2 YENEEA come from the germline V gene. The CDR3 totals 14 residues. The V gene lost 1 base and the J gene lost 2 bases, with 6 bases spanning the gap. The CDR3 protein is CASSLGSTGNTIYF. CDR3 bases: TGTGCCAGCAGCTTAGGCAGTACTGGAAACACCATATATTTT.

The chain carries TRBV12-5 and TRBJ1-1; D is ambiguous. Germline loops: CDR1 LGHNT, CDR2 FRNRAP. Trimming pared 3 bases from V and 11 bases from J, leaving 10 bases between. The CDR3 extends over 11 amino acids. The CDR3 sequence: CASGFDPGAFF. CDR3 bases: TGTGCTAGTGGTTTTGATCCGGGGGCTTTCTTT.

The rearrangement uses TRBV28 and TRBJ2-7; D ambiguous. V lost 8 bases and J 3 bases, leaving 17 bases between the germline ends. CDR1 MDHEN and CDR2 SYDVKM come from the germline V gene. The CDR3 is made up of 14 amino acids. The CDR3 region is CASRLPGEVYEQYF. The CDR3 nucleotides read TGTGCCAGCCGGCTTCCCGGAGAAGTCTACGAGCAGTACTTC.

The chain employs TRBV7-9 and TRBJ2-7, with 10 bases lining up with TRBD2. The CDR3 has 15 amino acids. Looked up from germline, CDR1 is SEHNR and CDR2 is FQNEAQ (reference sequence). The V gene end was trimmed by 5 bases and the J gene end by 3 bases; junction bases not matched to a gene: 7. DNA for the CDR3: TGTGCCAGCAGCCGCAGCGGGAGGGCCGGCTACGAGCAGTACTTC. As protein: CASSRSGRAGYEQYF.

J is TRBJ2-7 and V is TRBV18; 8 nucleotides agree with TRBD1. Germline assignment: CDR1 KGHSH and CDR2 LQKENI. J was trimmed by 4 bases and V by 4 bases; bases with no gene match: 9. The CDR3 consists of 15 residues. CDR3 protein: CASSRSGTGVYEQYF. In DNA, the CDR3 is TGTGCCAGCTCACGTTCCGGGACAGGAGTTTACGAGCAGTACTTC.

CDR3 DNA sequence: TGTGCCATCAGTGAGCGGGCAAGGACGGGTGAAAAACTGTTTTTT. It yields the protein CAISERARTGEKLFF. The chain uses TRBV10-3 and TRBJ1-4; D is undetermined. Germline CDR1 and CDR2: ENHRY and SYGVKD. V lost 2 bases, J lost 7 bases, and 14 bases lay in between. This CDR3 region has 15 residues.

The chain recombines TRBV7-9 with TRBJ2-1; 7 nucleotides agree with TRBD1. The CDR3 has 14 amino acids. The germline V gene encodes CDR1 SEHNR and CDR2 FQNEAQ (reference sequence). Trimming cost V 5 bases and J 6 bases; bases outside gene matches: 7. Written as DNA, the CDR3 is TGTGCCAGCAGCCACACGACAGGGTTCAATGAGCAGTTCTTC. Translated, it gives CASSHTTGFNEQFF.

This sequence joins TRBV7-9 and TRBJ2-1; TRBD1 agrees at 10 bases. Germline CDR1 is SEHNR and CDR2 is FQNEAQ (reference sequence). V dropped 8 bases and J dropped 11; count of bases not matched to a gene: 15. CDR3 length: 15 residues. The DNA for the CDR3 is TGTGCCAGCGGAAGGACAGGGGGGATGGGGAATAAGCAGTTCTTC. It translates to CASGRTGGMGNKQFF.

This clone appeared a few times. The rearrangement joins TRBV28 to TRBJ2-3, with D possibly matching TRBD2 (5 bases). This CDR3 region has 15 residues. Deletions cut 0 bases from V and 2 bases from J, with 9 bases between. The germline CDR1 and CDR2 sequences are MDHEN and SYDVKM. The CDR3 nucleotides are TGTGCCAGCAGTTTATGGGGAGCGGCCACAGATACGCAGTATTTT. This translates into CASSLWGAATDTQYF.

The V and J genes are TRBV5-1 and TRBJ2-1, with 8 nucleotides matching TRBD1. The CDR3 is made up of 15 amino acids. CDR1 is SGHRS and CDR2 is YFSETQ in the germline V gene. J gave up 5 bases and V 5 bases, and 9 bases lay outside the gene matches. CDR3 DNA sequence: TGCGCCAGCAGTACCGGGACAGGCCTAAACAATGAGCAGTTCTTC. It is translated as CASSTGTGLNNEQFF.

CDR3 sequence reads: CASSDLAGGPNTGELFF. Here the CDR3 DNA reads TGCGCCAGCAGTGACCTAGCGGGAGGGCCGAACACCGGGGAGCTGTTTTTT. The gene calls are TRBV10-1 and TRBJ2-2, with 12 bases aligning to TRBD2. The ends lost 3 bases at V and 0 bases at J; junction bases unmatched: 2. This CDR3 has 17 amino acids. Germline V gene lookup returns CDR1 WNHNN and CDR2 SYGVQD (reference sequence).

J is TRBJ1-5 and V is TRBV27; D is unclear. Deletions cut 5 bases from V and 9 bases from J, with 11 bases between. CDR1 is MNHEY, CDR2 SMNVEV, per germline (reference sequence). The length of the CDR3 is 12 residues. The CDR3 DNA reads TGTGCCAGCAGTGATCCCCCGGGGCCCCAGCATTTT. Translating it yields CASSDPPGPQHF.

The CDR3 DNA is TGTGCCAGCAGCTTAGGCGGGACAGGTCTCTATGGCTACACCTTC. Its translation is CASSLGGTGLYGYTF. The chain uses TRBV7-9 and TRBJ1-2; TRBD1 agrees at 8 bases. Germline-derived CDR1 and CDR2 are SEHNR and FQNEAQ (reference sequence). There are 15 residues in the CDR3. The V segment lost 1 base and the J segment 4 bases; nucleotides outside the gene matches: 5. The complete variable domain, with remaining parts taken from reference TRBV7-9 and TRBJ1-2, reads DTGVSQNPRHKITKRGQNVTFRCDPISEHNRLYWYRQTLGQGPEFLTYFQNEAQLEKSRLLSDRFSAERPKGSFSTLEIQRTEQGDSAMYLCASSLGGTGLYGYTFGSGTRLTVV.

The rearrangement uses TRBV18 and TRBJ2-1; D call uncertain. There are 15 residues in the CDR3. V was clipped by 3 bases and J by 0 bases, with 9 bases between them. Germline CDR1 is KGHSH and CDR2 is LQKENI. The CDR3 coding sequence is TGTGCCAGCTCACCCAGACATAGCTCCTACAATGAGCAGTTCTTC. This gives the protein CASSPRHSSYNEQFF.

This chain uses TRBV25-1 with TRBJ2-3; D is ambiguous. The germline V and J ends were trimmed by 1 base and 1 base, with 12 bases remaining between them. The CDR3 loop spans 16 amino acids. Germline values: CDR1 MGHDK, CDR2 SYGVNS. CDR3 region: CASSELNEVGTDTQYF. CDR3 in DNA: TGTGCCAGCAGTGAATTGAATGAGGTCGGCACAGATACGCAGTATTTT.

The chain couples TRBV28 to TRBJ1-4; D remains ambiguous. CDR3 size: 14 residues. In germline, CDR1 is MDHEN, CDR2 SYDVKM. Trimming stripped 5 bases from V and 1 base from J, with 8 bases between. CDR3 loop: CASSLPGTNEKLFF. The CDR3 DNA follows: TGTGCCAGCAGTCTTCCGGGAACTAATGAAAAACTGTTTTTT.

Written as DNA, the CDR3 is TGTGCCAGCAAGGAGATATTCTATGGGAAGGGGGCGCCCCCGAACACCGGGGAGCTGTTTTTT. This gives the protein CASKEIFYGKGAPPNTGELFF. This chain links TRBV28 with TRBJ2-2; 7 bases match TRBD1. Germline-derived CDR1 and CDR2 are MDHEN and SYDVKM. This CDR3 has 21 amino acids. Trimming at V came to 7 bases and at J to 0 bases, leaving 23 bases not matched to a gene.

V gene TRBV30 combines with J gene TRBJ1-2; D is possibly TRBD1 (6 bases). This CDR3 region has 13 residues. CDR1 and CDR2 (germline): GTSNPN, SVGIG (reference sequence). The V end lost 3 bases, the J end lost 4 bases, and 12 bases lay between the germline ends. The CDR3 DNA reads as TGTGCCTGGAGGGTGGACAGCCGCTATGGCTACACCTTC. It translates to CAWRVDSRYGYTF.